The rows below give T cell receptor beta chains drawn from one sample of a study of blood T cell repertoires in COVID-19. TCRdb's table, derived via immunoSEQ multiplex PCR, lists solely in-frame clones and lacks some. The table includes about 12,000 clones, about 73% detected once. Sequenced material: peripheral blood. The receptors here all came from a human donor in a cohort sampled during active COVID-19. CDR3s include the opening cysteine and the closing phenylalanine or tryptophan. A D gene is named only where the DNA matches it firmly. For some rows the clone size is stated as once, few or many, or as a class when expanded; others skip it.

size,J,D,V,DNA,CDR3
.,TRBJ1-3,.,TRBV6-8,TGTGCCAGCAGTACACCCTCGGGGGGCGACAGACGCTACTCTGGAAACACCATATATTTT,CASSTPSGGDRRYSGNTIYF
.,TRBJ2-5,TRBD2,TRBV5-4,TGTGCCAGCAGCCCCGGGGGGGCCGGGGAGACCCAGTACTTC,CASSPGGAGETQYF
few,TRBJ2-3,TRBD1,TRBV2,TGTGCCAGCTCTCCGGGACAGGGGTTAACAGATACGCAGTATTTT,CASSPGQGLTDTQYF
.,TRBJ1-2,TRBD1,TRBV6-2/TRBV6-3,TGTGCCAGCAGTGGGCAGGGGGCTAACTATGGCTACACCTTC,CASSGQGANYGYTF
.,TRBJ2-7,TRBD1,TRBV5-1,TGCGCCAGCGGCCAGGGACAGACCTACGAGCAGTACTTC,CASGQGQTYEQYF
.,TRBJ2-5,.,TRBV13,TGTGCCAGCAGCTTGTGGGCGGGCGGGGCCCAGTACTTC,CASSLWAGGAQYF
.,TRBJ2-5,TRBD2,TRBV5-1,TGCGCCAGCAGCCGGGGGGGAGCGGCAGGAGAGACCCAGTACTTC,CASSRGGAAGETQYF
few,TRBJ1-2,.,TRBV11-2,TGTGCCAGCAGCTCGCTCGGGACACTTAACTATGGCTACACCTTC,CASSSLGTLNYGYTF
.,TRBJ2-7,.,TRBV27,TGTGCCAGCAGTATCAGAAAGACCGGGACATACTCCTACGAGCAGTACTTC,CASSIRKTGTYSYEQYF
.,TRBJ1-5,TRBD1,TRBV6-6,TGTGCCAGCGGGGACAGGAGCAATCAGCCCCAGCATTTT,CASGDRSNQPQHF
few,TRBJ1-2,TRBD1,TRBV7-9,TGTGCCAGCAGCTCAAACAGGGGAAGTGACTATGGCTACACCTTC,CASSSNRGSDYGYTF
few,TRBJ2-2,.,TRBV6-5,TGTGCCAGCAGTTTAGTAACAGTCAACACCGGGGAGCTGTTTTTT,CASSLVTVNTGELFF
.,TRBJ1-1,TRBD1,TRBV28,TGTGCCAGCAGCCCTCTGACAGGGGGAAGCACTGAAGCTTTCTTT,CASSPLTGGSTEAFF
few,TRBJ1-5,.,TRBV7-8,TGTGCCAGCAGCTTTAGGGGGAGGGTTGAGCCCCAGCATTTT,CASSFRGRVEPQHF
few,TRBJ2-2,TRBD2,TRBV10-3,TGTGCCATCAGTAGCGGGGTGAACACCGGGGAGCTGTTTTTT,CAISSGVNTGELFF
.,TRBJ2-7,.,TRBV6-5,TGTGCCAGCACTCCAACAGGACCCTACGAGCAGTACTTC,CASTPTGPYEQYF
once,TRBJ2-1,.,TRBV15,TGTGCCACCAGCAGACGGGAAGAGCAGTTCTTC,CATSRREEQFF
once,TRBJ2-7,TRBD2,TRBV7-9,TGTGCCAGCAGCTCGGGTGGACTAGCCCTAAGCTCCTACGAGCAGTACTTC,CASSSGGLALSSYEQYF
.,TRBJ1-1,.,TRBV9,TGTGCCAGCAGTCCTATGACGGGTAGGACTGAAGCTTTCTTT,CASSPMTGRTEAFF
few,TRBJ2-7,.,TRBV11-2,TGTGCCAGCAGCCCATTTTGGGGGCTTAATTCGCTCGAGCAGTACTTC,CASSPFWGLNSLEQYF
.,TRBJ1-2,.,TRBV6-5,TGTGCCAGCATGGGGCAGGGCCACTTTGGCTACACCTTC,CASMGQGHFGYTF
.,TRBJ2-5,.,TRBV5-1,TGCGCCAGCAGCTTGGGCTCGGGTAGAGAGACCCAGTACTTC,CASSLGSGRETQYF